The rows below give T cell receptor beta chains drawn from one sample of a study of cytomegalovirus exposure and HLA in healthy donors. The table came from immunoSEQ multiplex PCR; TCRdb's copy has only in-frame clones and leaves some out. Of tens of thousands of clones in the sample, about 74% were seen once. Sequencing input: PBMCs. The receptor set was obtained from a man younger than 40 in good health and CMV-seronegative. CDR3s include the opening cysteine and the closing phenylalanine or tryptophan. D genes are given only for firm matches. Size values are once, few and many counts, or a class for expanded clones, and some rows have none.

abundance: NA; d_gene: NA; j_gene: TRBJ1-6; v_gene: TRBV7-9; CDR3aa: CASSQGTGWGAYNSPLHF; CDR3nt: TGTGCCAGCAGCCAAGGGACGGGTTGGGGGGCCTATAATTCACCCCTCCACTTT
abundance: NA; d_gene: TRBD1; j_gene: TRBJ2-5; v_gene: TRBV19; CDR3aa: CASRSGQGQETQYF; CDR3nt: TGTGCCAGTAGATCGGGACAGGGCCAAGAGACCCAGTACTTC
abundance: NA; d_gene: NA; j_gene: TRBJ2-3; v_gene: TRBV9; CDR3aa: CASSVGGGRYTDTQYF; CDR3nt: TGTGCCAGCAGCGTGGGGGGTGGTCGTTACACAGATACGCAGTATTTT
abundance: once; d_gene: TRBD2; j_gene: TRBJ2-1; v_gene: TRBV30; CDR3aa: CAWRTPGLAGYNEQFF; CDR3nt: TGTGCCTGGAGGACCCCGGGACTAGCGGGGTACAATGAGCAGTTCTTC
abundance: NA; d_gene: TRBD1; j_gene: TRBJ2-7; v_gene: TRBV6-5; CDR3aa: CASSYSVQGGEQYF; CDR3nt: TGTGCCAGCAGTTACTCGGTACAGGGGGGCGAGCAGTACTTC
abundance: NA; d_gene: NA; j_gene: TRBJ1-1; v_gene: TRBV10-3; CDR3aa: CAISDRSGGNTEAFF; CDR3nt: TGTGCCATCAGTGACCGCTCGGGAGGGAACACTGAAGCTTTCTTT
abundance: NA; d_gene: TRBD1; j_gene: TRBJ1-5; v_gene: TRBV28; CDR3aa: CASSLGTGGSNQPQHF; CDR3nt: TGTGCCAGCAGTCTCGGGACAGGGGGCAGCAATCAGCCCCAGCATTTT
abundance: few; d_gene: NA; j_gene: TRBJ1-2; v_gene: TRBV27; CDR3aa: CASSSQAETNYGYTF; CDR3nt: TGTGCCAGCAGTTCTCAAGCGGAAACTAACTATGGCTACACCTTC
abundance: few; d_gene: NA; j_gene: TRBJ2-3; v_gene: TRBV4-2; CDR3aa: CASSQDGQTSTDTQYF; CDR3nt: TGTGCCAGCAGCCAAGATGGACAGACTAGCACAGATACGCAGTATTTT
abundance: NA; d_gene: TRBD1; j_gene: TRBJ1-2; v_gene: TRBV6-5; CDR3aa: CASSYVDRGDYGYTF; CDR3nt: TGTGCCAGCAGTTATGTGGACAGGGGAGACTATGGCTACACCTTC
abundance: NA; d_gene: TRBD2; j_gene: TRBJ2-1; v_gene: TRBV19; CDR3aa: CASSIELAAYNEQFF; CDR3nt: TGTGCCAGTAGTATTGAACTAGCGGCCTACAATGAGCAGTTCTTC
abundance: once; d_gene: TRBD2; j_gene: TRBJ2-2; v_gene: TRBV19; CDR3aa: CASSIGGGRTGELFF; CDR3nt: TGTGCCAGTAGTATAGGCGGGGGAAGGACCGGGGAGCTGTTTTTT
abundance: once; d_gene: NA; j_gene: TRBJ1-1; v_gene: TRBV7-9; CDR3aa: CASSLALRGMATEAFF; CDR3nt: TGTGCCAGCAGCTTAGCGCTACGGGGTATGGCCACTGAAGCTTTCTTT
abundance: NA; d_gene: TRBD1; j_gene: TRBJ1-1; v_gene: TRBV7-9; CDR3aa: CSSSKQGGTEAFF; CDR3nt: TGTTCCAGCAGCAAACAGGGGGGAACTGAAGCTTTCTTT
abundance: once; d_gene: TRBD1; j_gene: TRBJ1-4; v_gene: TRBV7-8; CDR3aa: CASSLGQDRGNEKLFF; CDR3nt: TGTGCCAGCAGCTTAGGTCAGGACAGGGGGAATGAAAAACTGTTTTTT
abundance: NA; d_gene: NA; j_gene: TRBJ1-2; v_gene: TRBV10-3; CDR3aa: CAISQGWSDGYTF; CDR3nt: TGTGCCATATCGCAGGGGTGGTCGGATGGCTACACCTTC
abundance: NA; d_gene: NA; j_gene: TRBJ1-1; v_gene: TRBV5-1; CDR3aa: CASNWGGTGYPEAFF; CDR3nt: TGCGCCAGCAACTGGGGGGGCACAGGGTACCCTGAAGCTTTCTTT
abundance: NA; d_gene: NA; j_gene: TRBJ2-2; v_gene: TRBV7-2; CDR3aa: CASSFSQGPGELFF; CDR3nt: TGTGCCAGCAGCTTTAGTCAGGGCCCCGGGGAGCTGTTTTTT
abundance: once; d_gene: NA; j_gene: TRBJ1-1; v_gene: TRBV27; CDR3aa: CASSLRGGRTEAFF; CDR3nt: TGTGCCAGCAGTTTACGCGGGGGGCGGACTGAAGCTTTCTTT
abundance: NA; d_gene: NA; j_gene: TRBJ2-3; v_gene: TRBV9; CDR3aa: CASSLGVPSHTQYF; CDR3nt: TGTGCCAGCAGCCTAGGCGTTCCGAGCCATACGCAGTATTTT
abundance: NA; d_gene: NA; j_gene: TRBJ1-3; v_gene: TRBV7-8; CDR3aa: CASSLGLLHSGNTIYF; CDR3nt: TGTGCCAGCAGCTTGGGACTGCTCCACTCTGGAAACACCATATATTTT